This TCR beta chain was sequenced for a study of blood T cell repertoires in COVID-19. Turning to the study itself: Some COVID-19 samples were acute and others convalescent; all came from the United States, Italy and Spain. T cells, B-cell-depleted T cells, or PBMCs supplied cDNA or gDNA.

Original processing methods: Amplification from reference gene primers served as the basis for estimated nucleated cell counts. The table came from immunoSEQ multiplex PCR; TCRdb's copy has only in-frame clones and leaves some out. V and J calls and clone size follow that table, whereas D and trimming were derived from the DNA. The table includes 90,000 or so clones, over 70% detected once. This clone was detected once. This CDR3 is built from 15 residues. Germline assignment: CDR1 SGHNT and CDR2 YYREEE (reference sequence). V lost 6 bases and J lost 1; bases outside the gene matches: 9. V and J are TRBV5-4 and TRBJ1-1, with 7 bases lining up with TRBD1. Sequenced input: peripheral blood. This receptor was identified in a man older than 75 with acute or convalescent COVID-19. The CDR3 reads CASIRGGQKNTEAFF. The CDR3 DNA is TGTGCCAGCATCCGGGGGGGACAGAAGAACACTGAAGCTTTCTTT.